This T cell receptor beta chain was documented in a study of OX40 agonist ivuxolimab in advanced cancers. This table comes from immunoSEQ multiplex PCR, and its TCRdb copy is limited to in-frame clones, with some not included. The table has 65,000 to 90,000 clones, approximately 92% seen once; the top ten hold 0.5% to 0.55%. Germline V lookup: CDR1 SQVTM, CDR2 ANQGSEA. J lost 11 bases, V lost 4 bases, and 4 bases had no gene match. CDR3 length: 10 amino acids. The chain joins TRBV29-1 to TRBJ2-5; 7 bases fit TRBD2. The sequence derives from an adult with an advanced solid tumor such as melanoma, head and neck, liver or kidney cancer. The input for sequencing was CD4+ or CD8+ T cells sorted from blood, taken in a trial of the OX40 agonist ivuxolimab. The CDR3 protein is CSVGGREQYF. CDR3 sequence (DNA): TGCAGCGTTGGTGGGCGGGAGCAGTACTTC.